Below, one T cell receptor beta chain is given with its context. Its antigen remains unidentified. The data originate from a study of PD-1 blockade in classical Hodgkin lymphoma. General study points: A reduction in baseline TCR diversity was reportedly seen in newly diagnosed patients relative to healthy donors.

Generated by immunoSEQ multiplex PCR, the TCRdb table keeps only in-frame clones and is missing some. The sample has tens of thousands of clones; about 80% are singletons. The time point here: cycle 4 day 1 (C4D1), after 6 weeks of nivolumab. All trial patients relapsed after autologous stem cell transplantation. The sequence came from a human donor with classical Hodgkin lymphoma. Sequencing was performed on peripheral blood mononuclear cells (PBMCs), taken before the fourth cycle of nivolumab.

The CDR3 bases are TGTGCCAGCAGCTTAGCGTCGCTTACGGTCGAGCAGTACTTC. Amino acid sequence: CASSLASLTVEQYF. V gene TRBV7-2 combines with J gene TRBJ2-7; D call uncertain. Trimming pared 0 bases from V and 6 bases from J, leaving 12 bases between. Per the germline V gene, CDR1 is SGHTA and CDR2 is FQGNSA. The CDR3 extends over 14 amino acids.